These T cell receptor beta chains were read from a single sample in a study of shared clonotypes between healthy human individuals. Using immunoSEQ multiplex PCR, the repertoire was profiled, and TCRdb retains in-frame clones only, with some absent. The repertoire includes over 2 million clones, roughly 95% of them detected once, and 0.1% to 0.15% sits in the top ten. Sequencing was carried out using naive CD4+ T cells sorted from blood. These receptor sequences come from a man aged 18 to 30 in good health. The CDR3 runs from the conserved cysteine through the conserved F or W. Each record gives: J gene, D gene, CDR3 length, V gene, clone size, CDR3 protein, CDR3 DNA. D genes are given only for firm matches. Clone size is shown for a subset of rows, as once, few, many or a class of expanded clone.

J: TRBJ2-2; D: -; length: 12; V: TRBV28; size: -; CDR3: CAGGSRTGELFF; DNA: TGTGCCGGGGGAAGTCGAACCGGGGAGCTGTTTTTT
J: TRBJ1-3; D: -; length: 16; V: TRBV6-1; size: -; CDR3: CASSEALGNSGNTIYF; DNA: TGTGCCAGCAGTGAAGCTCTGGGAAACTCTGGAAACACCATATATTTT
J: TRBJ2-5; D: -; length: 14; V: TRBV7-9; size: -; CDR3: CASSKTGLSETQYF; DNA: TGTGCCAGCAGCAAAACAGGGTTATCAGAGACCCAGTACTTC
J: TRBJ2-7; D: TRBD1; length: 14; V: TRBV4-1; size: once; CDR3: CASSLPGGSYEQYF; DNA: TGCGCCAGCAGCCTCCCAGGGGGCAGCTACGAGCAGTACTTC
J: TRBJ2-1; D: TRBD2; length: 13; V: TRBV10-3; size: -; CDR3: CAITSGNYNEQFF; DNA: TGTGCCATCACTAGCGGGAATTACAATGAGCAGTTCTTC
J: TRBJ2-3; D: TRBD2; length: 15; V: TRBV4-3; size: -; CDR3: CASSQATGGSDTQYF; DNA: TGCGCCAGCAGCCAAGCGACGGGAGGGTCAGATACGCAGTATTTT
J: TRBJ2-7; D: TRBD1; length: 14; V: TRBV30; size: -; CDR3: CAWGRQGSSYEQYF; DNA: TGTGCCTGGGGTAGACAGGGGAGCTCCTACGAGCAGTACTTC
J: TRBJ1-1; D: -; length: 15; V: TRBV5-1; size: -; CDR3: CASSSRPKTNTEAFF; DNA: TGCGCCAGCAGCTCCCGCCCCAAAACGAACACTGAAGCTTTCTTT
J: TRBJ2-5; D: TRBD2; length: 14; V: TRBV2; size: -; CDR3: CASSQGLAGGIQYF; DNA: TGTGCCAGCAGCCAGGGACTAGCGGGAGGTATCCAGTACTTC
J: TRBJ1-4; D: TRBD1; length: 14; V: TRBV27; size: -; CDR3: CASSSQGQSEKLFF; DNA: TGTGCCAGCAGTTCACAGGGGCAAAGCGAAAAACTGTTTTTT
J: TRBJ2-7; D: -; length: 13; V: TRBV28; size: -; CDR3: CASSTTDKNEQYF; DNA: TGTGCCAGCAGTACGACGGACAAGAACGAGCAGTACTTC
J: TRBJ2-3; D: -; length: 15; V: TRBV28; size: -; CDR3: CASSTVGRAIDTQYF; DNA: TGTGCCAGCAGCACCGTGGGCAGGGCGATAGATACGCAGTATTTT
J: TRBJ2-5; D: -; length: 13; V: TRBV5-4; size: -; CDR3: CASSLAGAETQYF; DNA: TGTGCCAGCAGCTTGGCAGGGGCAGAGACCCAGTACTTC
J: TRBJ1-6; D: -; length: 16; V: TRBV5-1; size: -; CDR3: CASSLAGPTTNSPLHF; DNA: TGCGCCAGCAGCTTGGCAGGACCGACCACTAATTCACCCCTCCACTTT
J: TRBJ1-1; D: -; length: 14; V: TRBV2; size: -; CDR3: CASREQVHSPEAFF; DNA: TGTGCCAGCAGGGAACAGGTGCATAGCCCCGAAGCTTTCTTT
J: TRBJ1-5; D: TRBD1; length: 15; V: TRBV28; size: -; CDR3: CASSEGTGDREPQHF; DNA: TGTGCCAGCAGTGAAGGGACAGGGGATAGAGAGCCCCAGCATTTT
J: TRBJ2-1; D: TRBD2; length: 15; V: TRBV7-3; size: -; CDR3: CASSPMKRGKNEQFF; DNA: TGTGCCAGCAGCCCCATGAAGCGGGGGAAAAATGAGCAGTTCTTC
J: TRBJ2-5; D: TRBD2; length: 14; V: TRBV9; size: -; CDR3: CASSNSSGGLTQYF; DNA: TGTGCCAGCAGCAACTCATCGGGGGGTCTGACCCAGTACTTC
J: TRBJ2-4; D: -; length: 14; V: TRBV25-1; size: -; CDR3: CASSDSRVRDIQYF; DNA: TGTGCCAGCAGTGACAGCAGGGTCCGGGACATTCAGTACTTC
J: TRBJ2-7; D: -; length: 14; V: TRBV19; size: -; CDR3: CASSPQPGAYEQYF; DNA: TGTGCCAGTAGTCCCCAGCCAGGGGCTTACGAGCAGTACTTC
J: TRBJ2-7; D: TRBD1; length: 16; V: TRBV5-4; size: -; CDR3: CASSPGQGKNIYEQYF; DNA: TGTGCCAGCAGCCCTGGACAGGGGAAAAACATCTACGAGCAGTACTTC
J: TRBJ2-5; D: -; length: 14; V: TRBV7-9; size: -; CDR3: CASSPTRGRETQYF; DNA: TGTGCCAGCAGCCCCACCCGGGGACGAGAGACCCAGTACTTC
J: TRBJ2-5; D: -; length: 12; V: TRBV2; size: -; CDR3: CASSAGMETQYF; DNA: TGTGCCAGCAGCGCGGGGATGGAGACCCAGTACTTC
J: TRBJ2-2; D: TRBD2; length: 18; V: TRBV9; size: -; CDR3: CASSVLASGGLGTGELFF; DNA: TGTGCCAGCAGCGTTTTGGCTAGCGGGGGCCTAGGCACCGGGGAGCTGTTTTTT
J: TRBJ2-7; D: -; length: 14; V: TRBV28; size: -; CDR3: CASTVGAPIYEQYF; DNA: TGTGCCAGCACGGTTGGCGCGCCGATCTACGAGCAGTACTTC
J: TRBJ2-3; D: -; length: 18; V: TRBV28; size: -; CDR3: CASSLPYQAGLSTDTQYF; DNA: TGTGCCAGCAGTTTACCGTATCAGGCAGGATTAAGCACAGATACGCAGTATTTT
J: TRBJ2-1; D: TRBD1; length: 14; V: TRBV5-4; size: -; CDR3: CASSERTGSNEQFF; DNA: TGTGCCAGCAGCGAGAGGACAGGGTCGAATGAGCAGTTCTTC
J: TRBJ2-3; D: -; length: 13; V: TRBV10-3; size: -; CDR3: CAISEGLSDTQYF; DNA: TGTGCCATCAGTGAAGGACTATCCGATACGCAGTATTTT
J: TRBJ2-5; D: TRBD1; length: 12; V: TRBV29-1; size: -; CDR3: CSATQGGETQYF; DNA: TGCAGCGCCACACAGGGGGGAGAGACCCAGTACTTC
J: TRBJ1-1; D: -; length: 15; V: TRBV11-2; size: -; CDR3: CASSPREGLDTEAFF; DNA: TGTGCCAGCAGCCCAAGGGAGGGTTTGGACACTGAAGCTTTCTTT
J: TRBJ2-3; D: -; length: 13; V: TRBV5-4; size: -; CDR3: CASSLPSTDTQYF; DNA: TGTGCCAGCAGCTTACCAAGCACAGATACGCAGTATTTT
J: TRBJ2-7; D: TRBD1; length: 13; V: TRBV10-3; size: -; CDR3: CAIGQGATYEQYF; DNA: TGTGCCATTGGACAGGGGGCCACCTACGAGCAGTACTTC
J: TRBJ1-1; D: -; length: 13; V: TRBV30; size: -; CDR3: CAWRDYLATEAFF; DNA: TGTGCCTGGAGGGACTATCTAGCCACTGAAGCTTTCTTT
J: TRBJ1-3; D: -; length: 14; V: TRBV6-1; size: -; CDR3: CASSERRGGNTIYF; DNA: TGTGCCAGCAGTGAACGGCGGGGAGGAAACACCATATATTTT
J: TRBJ1-5; D: TRBD1; length: 15; V: TRBV2; size: -; CDR3: CASRTGQGDNQPQHF; DNA: TGTGCCAGCAGGACTGGACAGGGAGACAATCAGCCCCAGCATTTT
J: TRBJ1-6; D: TRBD1; length: 15; V: TRBV28; size: few; CDR3: CASTPPGGLSSPLHF; DNA: TGTGCCAGCACCCCCCCAGGGGGATTATCTTCACCCCTCCACTTT
J: TRBJ2-1; D: TRBD2; length: 16; V: TRBV6-5; size: -; CDR3: CASSYASGSSYNEQFF; DNA: TGTGCCAGCAGTTACGCTAGCGGGAGCTCCTACAATGAGCAGTTCTTC
J: TRBJ2-5; D: -; length: 14; V: TRBV7-2; size: -; CDR3: CASSLRGSKETQYF; DNA: TGTGCCAGCAGCTTACGGGGGTCCAAAGAGACCCAGTACTTC
J: TRBJ1-6; D: -; length: 12; V: TRBV10-3; size: few; CDR3: CAISESNSPLHF; DNA: TGTGCCATCAGTGAGTCGAATTCACCCCTCCACTTT
J: TRBJ1-5; D: -; length: 14; V: TRBV27; size: -; CDR3: CASSPRGGNQPQHF; DNA: TGTGCCAGCAGCCCAAGGGGCGGGAATCAGCCCCAGCATTTT
J: TRBJ1-3; D: -; length: 14; V: TRBV2; size: -; CDR3: CASRVGGSGNTIYF; DNA: TGTGCCAGCAGGGTAGGGGGCTCTGGAAACACCATATATTTT
J: TRBJ1-5; D: -; length: 14; V: TRBV6-1; size: -; CDR3: CASRVTENNQPQHF; DNA: TGTGCCAGCAGGGTGACGGAAAACAATCAGCCCCAGCATTTT